This entry is about one T cell receptor (beta chain). The antigen this receptor binds is unknown. Base qualities were left out, and no much larger clone turns up one base away. Library preparation employed the immunoSEQ multiplex PCR assay. RNA was extracted from all samples and reverse transcribed into cDNA as template for TCR sequencing. SuperScript III was used for first-strand cDNA synthesis, primed with a 2:1 mix of oligo-dT and random hexamers. Amplification bias was assessed with a synthetic immune receptor repertoire, and residual bias was removed computationally. Per the authors' processing: Raw reads were preprocessed to remove errors, and CDR3 was defined by IMGT conventions from the conserved cysteine to phenylalanine. Clonality was computed as 1 minus the Shannon entropy, with the entropy normalized by log2 of the number of productive unique TCRs. CD4 or CD8 identity of scalp clones was inferred by cross-referencing scalp TCRbeta sequences with sorted blood CD4 and CD8 repertoires. TCRdb took this table from immuneACCESS and kept in-frame rearrangements with V and J called. Such tables lack part of the clones; where checked against another copy, unresolved V genes explain under half of the gap, and the rest is unexplained. The V and J calls and clone size come from that table; D and trimming were worked out from the DNA. The sample includes some 170,000 clones, with 50% to 60% observed a single time. Roughly 14% of the sample is held by the ten biggest clonotypes.

The data were taken from a study of CD8+ T cells in alopecia areata (dated by TCRdb to 2017 to 2018). Context from the whole study: The treated patients took part in an open-label pilot trial in which moderate-to-severe alopecia areata was treated with oral tofacitinib at 5 to 10 mg twice daily. Patients stayed on tofacitinib for 6 to 18 months and then had 6 months of follow-up off drug so that delayed response and recurrence could be assessed. High-throughput TCRbeta sequencing was used to examine T cell clonal expansion in alopecia areata in both the C3H/HeJ mouse model and human patients. In humans, TCRbeta sequencing was performed on scalp tissue and on sorted CD4+ and CD8+ peripheral blood T cells from healthy controls and from patients with patchy or totalis/universalis alopecia areata. Biopsies were taken from tofacitinib-treated patients at baseline and at 4 and 24 weeks of treatment, and a later scalp biopsy was taken in several of the tofacitinib-treated patients. Scalp clonality was compared among normal scalp (n=4), patchy alopecia areata scalp (n=8), and alopecia totalis/universalis scalp (n=8). RNA was extracted with the PAXgene miRNA kit for fixed scalp, the miRNeasy kit for PBMCs, and the RNeasy kit for mouse skin. TCRbeta CDR3 regions were amplified by immunoSEQ multiplex PCR with 35 Vbeta forward and 13 Jbeta reverse primers.

The time point label here, explained by the study, means: baseline before oral tofacitinib. Peripheral blood and lesional scalp punch biopsies were obtained from patients with alopecia areata. PBMCs were isolated by density centrifugation and stained for CD3, CD4 and CD8, and CD4+ and CD8+ T cells were sorted on a FACSAria. From the germline V gene, CDR1 is SQVTM and CDR2 is ANQGSEA. V is shortened by 4 bases, J by 4 bases, and the region joining them spans 7 bases. Reading from cysteine to phenylalanine, the CDR3 counts 11 amino acids. Kept here is only the CDR3 DNA, which spans 33 bases and is read in frame from base 1. What the study reported, not specific to this receptor: Unlike mouse skin, which is dominated by gammadelta T cells, normal human skin has resident alphabeta T cells that are also sequenced, and this complicates analysis of the scalp TCR repertoire. Lesional scalp, especially in alopecia totalis/universalis, showed higher clonality and more expanded CD8+ clones than normal scalp, suggesting antigenic drive. Shared TCR sequences between patients were less evident than in mice, which may be partly attributable to HLA diversity in the patient population.

The rearranged chain carries TRBV29-1 and TRBJ1-2, with no D gene named confidently. The sequenced sample was CD4+ T cells sorted from blood, obtained at week 0. The receptor was isolated from a human donor with alopecia areata. In nucleotide form, the sequence is TGCAGCGTTGGCGACATCTATGGCTACACCTTC. Its protein reads: CSVGDIYGYTF. The full variable domain, completed from the reference TRBV29-1 and TRBJ1-2 proteins outside the CDR3, reads SAVISQKPSRDICQRGTSLTIQCQVDSQVTMMFWYRQQPGQSLTLIATANQGSEATYESGFVIDKFPISRPNLTFSTLTVSNMSPEDSSIYLCSVGDIYGYTFGSGTRLTVV.